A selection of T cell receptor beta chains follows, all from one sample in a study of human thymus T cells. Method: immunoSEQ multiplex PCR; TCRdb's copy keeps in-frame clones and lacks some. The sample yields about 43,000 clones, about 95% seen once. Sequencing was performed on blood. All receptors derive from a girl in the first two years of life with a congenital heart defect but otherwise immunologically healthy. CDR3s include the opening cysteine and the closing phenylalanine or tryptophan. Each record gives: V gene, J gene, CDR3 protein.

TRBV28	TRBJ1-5	CASSWTAYSNQPQHF
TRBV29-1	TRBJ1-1	CSVDRSTEAFF
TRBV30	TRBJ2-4	CAWSVRVGNIQYF
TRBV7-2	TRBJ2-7	CASSLPSLFEQYF
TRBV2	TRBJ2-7	CASSEQYEQYF
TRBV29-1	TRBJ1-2	CSVNAGAMRYGYTF
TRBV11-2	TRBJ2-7	CASSYGLAGGAAGYEQYF
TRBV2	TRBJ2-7	CASASRGAYEQYF
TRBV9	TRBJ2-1	CASSVGLMKNNEQFF
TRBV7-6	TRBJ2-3	CASSAGLAFTDTQYF
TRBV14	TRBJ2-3	CASSRRQRTSTDTQYF
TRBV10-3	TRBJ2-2	CAISDPGLAGNTGELFF
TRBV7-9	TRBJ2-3	CASSLGGPVDTQYF
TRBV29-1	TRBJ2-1	CSVAGGLYNEHFF
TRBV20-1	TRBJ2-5	CSARGETQYF
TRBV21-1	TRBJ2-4	CASSRMGRRNIQYF
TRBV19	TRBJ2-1	CASSIVGNGEQFF
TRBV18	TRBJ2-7	CASSPFRDLTYEQYF
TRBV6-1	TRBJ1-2	CASSETLGANYGYTF
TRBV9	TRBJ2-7	CASSPRAGTSPYGQYF
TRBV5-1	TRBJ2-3	CASSLEQGLSDTQYF
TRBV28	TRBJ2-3	CASSLWGQGYSSTDTQYF
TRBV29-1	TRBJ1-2	CSVEDTIFPRVFNGYTF
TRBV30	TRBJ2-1	CAWTRWGATEQFF
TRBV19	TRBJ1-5	CASSILGQSYQPQHF
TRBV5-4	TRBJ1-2	CASQPQQGLDGYTF
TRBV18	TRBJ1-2	CASSPDRNYGYTF
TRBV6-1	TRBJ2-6	CASRAPSGANVLTF
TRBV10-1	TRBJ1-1	CASSEGPSTEAFF
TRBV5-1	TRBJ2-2	CASSLYPGGTGELFF
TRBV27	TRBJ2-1	CASSKRRTPYNEQFF
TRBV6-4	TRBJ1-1	CASSEGAGDTEAFF
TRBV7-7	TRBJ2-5	CASSRTGFGTQYF
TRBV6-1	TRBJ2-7	CASSELLPIEQYF
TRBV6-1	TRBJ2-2	CASTNGQGNTGELFF
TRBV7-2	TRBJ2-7	CASSLGSYEQYF
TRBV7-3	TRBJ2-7	CASSSIHRDRSYEQYF
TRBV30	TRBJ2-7	CAWSDGYQRGGEQYF
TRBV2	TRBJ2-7	CASRGLAGVGSYEQYF
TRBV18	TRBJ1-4	CASSPGEKLFF
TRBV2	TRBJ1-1	CASSWDRSNTEAFF
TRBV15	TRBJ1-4	CATSRGPNEKLFF
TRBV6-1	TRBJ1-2	CASSVCPCRKTYGYTF
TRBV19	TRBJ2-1	CASSTRWGGIYNEQFF
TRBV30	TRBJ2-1	CAWSPFGGTSYNEQFF
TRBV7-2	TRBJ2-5	CASSREQSFQETQYF
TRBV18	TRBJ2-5	CASSPFGGGTQYF
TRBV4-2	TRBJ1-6	CASSHGQGRNSPLHF
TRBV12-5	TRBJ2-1	CASGLVGRDRDNEQFF
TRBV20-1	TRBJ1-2	CSARDYGYTF
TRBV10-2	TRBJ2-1	CASSPGQGARGSYNEQFF
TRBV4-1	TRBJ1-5	CASSQRSREDQPQHF